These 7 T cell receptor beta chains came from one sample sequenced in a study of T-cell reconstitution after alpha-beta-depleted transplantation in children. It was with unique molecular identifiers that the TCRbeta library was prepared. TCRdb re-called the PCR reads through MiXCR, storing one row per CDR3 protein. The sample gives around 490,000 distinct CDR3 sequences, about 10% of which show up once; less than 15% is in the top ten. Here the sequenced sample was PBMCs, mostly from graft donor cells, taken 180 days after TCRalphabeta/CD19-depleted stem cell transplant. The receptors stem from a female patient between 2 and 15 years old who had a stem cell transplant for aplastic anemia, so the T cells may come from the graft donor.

CDR3 in amino acids: CASSSRELSSYNEQFF. Here the CDR3 DNA reads TGTGCCAGCAGCTCCAGGGAGCTTAGCTCCTACAATGAGCAGTTCTTC. The rearrangement uses TRBV7-3 and TRBJ2-1, with D possibly being TRBD1 or TRBD2 (5 bases each). Germline-derived CDR1 and CDR2 are SGHTA and FQGTGA. The CDR3 is 16 residues long. The V gene lost 4 bases and the J gene lost 0 bases, with 13 bases spanning the gap.

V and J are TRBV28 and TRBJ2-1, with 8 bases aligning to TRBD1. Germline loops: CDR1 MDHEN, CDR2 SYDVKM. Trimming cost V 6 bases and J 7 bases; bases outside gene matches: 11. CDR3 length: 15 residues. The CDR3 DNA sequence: TGTGCCAGCAGCGCCCACAGGGGGGCACGGAATGAGCAGTTCTTC. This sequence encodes CASSAHRGARNEQFF.

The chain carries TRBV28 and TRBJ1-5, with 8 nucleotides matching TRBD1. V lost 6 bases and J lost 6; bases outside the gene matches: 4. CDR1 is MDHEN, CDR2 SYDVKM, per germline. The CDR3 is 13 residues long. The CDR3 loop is CASRTGASQPQHF. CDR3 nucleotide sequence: TGTGCCAGCAGGACAGGGGCTAGTCAGCCCCAGCATTTT.

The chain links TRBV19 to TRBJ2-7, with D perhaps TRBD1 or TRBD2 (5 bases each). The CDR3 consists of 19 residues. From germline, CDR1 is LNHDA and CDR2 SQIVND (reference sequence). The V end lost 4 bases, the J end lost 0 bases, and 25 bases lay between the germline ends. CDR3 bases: TGTGCCAGTAGTACCTCGGGGCAGGGACCAACCCAGAGCTCCTACGAGCAGTACTTC. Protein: CASSTSGQGPTQSSYEQYF.

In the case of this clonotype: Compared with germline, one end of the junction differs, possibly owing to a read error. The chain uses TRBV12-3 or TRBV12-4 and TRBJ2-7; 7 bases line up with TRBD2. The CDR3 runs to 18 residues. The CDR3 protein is CTSSLEGRGSLFTYEQYF. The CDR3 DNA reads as TGTACCAGCAGTTTAGAGGGACGCGGGAGCCTGTTTACCTACGAGCAGTACTTC.

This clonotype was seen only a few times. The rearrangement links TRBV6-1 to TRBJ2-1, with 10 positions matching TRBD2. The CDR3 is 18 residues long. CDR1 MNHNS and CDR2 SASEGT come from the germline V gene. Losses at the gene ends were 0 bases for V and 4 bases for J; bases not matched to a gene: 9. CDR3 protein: CASSEADILAGLYNEQFF. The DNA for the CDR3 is TGTGCCAGCAGTGAAGCAGACATACTAGCGGGGCTTTACAATGAGCAGTTCTTC.

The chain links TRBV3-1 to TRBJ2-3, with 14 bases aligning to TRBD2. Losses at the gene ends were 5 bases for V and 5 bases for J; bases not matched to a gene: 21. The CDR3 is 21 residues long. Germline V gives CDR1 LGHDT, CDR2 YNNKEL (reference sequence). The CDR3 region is CASSFSTPGLAGAEEGDTQYF. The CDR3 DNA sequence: TGTGCCAGCAGCTTCTCTACTCCGGGACTAGCGGGAGCGGAAGAGGGAGATACGCAGTATTTT.